This T cell receptor (beta chain) emerged from a study of Ad26.COV2.S vaccination and SARS-CoV-2 variants. The CDR3 is 15 amino acids. With V trimmed by 4 bases and J by 5 bases, 8 bases remained unmatched. From germline, CDR1 is LGHDT and CDR2 YNNKEL (reference sequence). Treatment defined: over 15 received Ad26.COV2.S at low or high dose, single or two shots; about 5 received placebo; per-sample allocation not given. Samples came from day 63 after the first vaccine or placebo injection. Clones were sequenced by immunoSEQ multiplex PCR, and TCRdb holds only the in-frame ones, with some missing. The data show some 640,000 clones, with 89% seen just once and approximately 1.5% held by the top ten.

Sequenced material: peripheral blood, taken in a trial of Ad26.COV2.S vaccine versus placebo. The chain joins TRBV3-1 (or the pseudogene TRBV3-2) to TRBJ2-5; 9 bases are a match to TRBD1. The origin of this receptor is a person between 18 and 60 years old who received the Ad26.COV2.S COVID-19 vaccine or a placebo. The CDR3 region is CASSLGQGKEETQYF. DNA of the CDR3: TGTGCCAGCAGCCTCGGACAGGGGAAGGAGGAGACCCAGTACTTC.